The 16 T cell receptor beta chains in this list originate from one sample, sequenced in a study of blood T cell repertoires in COVID-19. The method was immunoSEQ multiplex PCR; TCRdb's version includes in-frame clones alone and lacks a portion of them. Of about 260,000 clones in the sample, 84% are singletons; the top ten hold approximately 4%. The sequenced material came from peripheral blood. These receptors were collected from a man in his fifties or sixties with acute or convalescent COVID-19.

V gene TRBV24-1 combines with J gene TRBJ2-1; D call uncertain. Between the trimmed V and J ends, which lost 4 bases and 5 bases, there was a span of 5 bases. The length of the CDR3 is 12 residues. The germline gives CDR1 KGHDR, CDR2 SFDVKD. In nucleotides, the CDR3 is TGTGCCACCAGTGACCCTCACAATGAGCAGTTCTTC. Encoded protein: CATSDPHNEQFF.

V usage is TRBV27 and J usage is TRBJ2-1; 10 bases map to TRBD2. The ends lost 2 bases at V and 3 bases at J; junction bases unmatched: 1. Per germline, CDR1 MNHEY and CDR2 SMNVEV (reference sequence). The CDR3 has 15 amino acids. This chain's CDR3 is CASSLLAGVYNEQFF. The CDR3 region has the DNA TGTGCCAGCAGTTTACTAGCGGGGGTCTACAATGAGCAGTTCTTC.

CDR3 sequence: CASSQGRGRTVVYNEQFF. The DNA for the CDR3 is TGCGCCAGCAGCCAAGGAAGGGGGCGTACGGTGGTCTACAATGAGCAGTTCTTC. V usage is TRBV4-3 and J usage is TRBJ2-1; TRBD1 aligns across 7 bases. Germline V gene data show CDR1 as LGHNA and CDR2 as YSLEER. The CDR3 runs 18 residues. With 1 base clipped from V and 3 bases from J, the junction kept 12 bases outside the gene matches.

This clone was seen only once. The V gene is TRBV11-2, the J gene TRBJ1-6; D is unclear. Trimming pared 0 bases from V and 6 bases from J, leaving 12 bases between. The CDR3 totals 16 residues. Looked up from germline, CDR1 is SGHAT and CDR2 is FQNNGV. The CDR3 sequence: CASSLDRLIFNSPLHF. DNA for the CDR3: TGTGCCAGCAGCTTAGACCGACTCATCTTTAATTCACCCCTCCACTTT. The entire variable domain, with the rest obtained from reference TRBV11-2 and TRBJ1-6, is as follows: EAGVAQSPRYKIIEKRQSVAFWCNPISGHATLYWYQQILGQGPKLLIQFQNNGVVDDSQLPKDRFSAERLKGVDSTLKIQPAKLEDSAVYLCASSLDRLIFNSPLHFGNGTRLTVT.

The chain has TRBV4-3 and TRBJ1-2, with 8 positions matching TRBD1. Unmatched junction bases numbered 8, after V lost 0 bases and J lost 8 bases. This CDR3 is built from 15 residues. Germline-derived CDR1 and CDR2 are LGHNA and YSLEER. DNA for the CDR3: TGCGCCAGCAGCCAAGACGAGACAGGGGTCTACGGCTACACCTTC. Translated, it gives CASSQDETGVYGYTF.

The chain recombines TRBV2 with TRBJ2-7; D is possibly TRBD1 (5 bases). The CDR3 length is 11 residues. Trimming took off 2 bases at V and 13 bases at J, with 12 bases between the two ends. The germline gives CDR1 SNHLY, CDR2 FYNNEI. The CDR3 bases are TGTGCCAGCAGTGAAAGGTTCCAGGGTTACTTC. It is translated as CASSERFQGYF.

The chain employs TRBV28 and TRBJ1-5; D is undetermined. This CDR3 contains 12 residues. Germline values: CDR1 MDHEN, CDR2 SYDVKM. V was trimmed by 7 bases and J by 5 bases, leaving 9 bases between them. The chain's CDR3 is CASTAVDQPQHF. Written as DNA, the CDR3 is TGTGCCAGCACCGCAGTCGATCAGCCCCAGCATTTT.

This clone was counted between two and nine times. The chain recombines TRBV10-3 with TRBJ1-3; no reliable D call. The germline gives CDR1 ENHRY, CDR2 SYGVKD. The CDR3 is 15 residues long. V gave up 2 bases and J gave up 0 bases, with 8 bases separating them. In DNA, the CDR3 is TGTGCCATCAGTGAGCCAGGCAACTCTGGAAACACCATATATTTT. It translates to CAISEPGNSGNTIYF.

This chain uses TRBV4-2 with TRBJ2-3, with a possible D match to TRBD1 (6 bases). Trimming removed 4 bases from V and 2 bases from J, with 16 bases in between. The germline V gene encodes CDR1 LGHNA and CDR2 YNFKEQ. The CDR3 consists of 16 residues. CDR3 in DNA: TGTGCCAGCAGCCGGACAGACCCCGTCCTCACAGATACGCAGTATTTT. The encoded protein is CASSRTDPVLTDTQYF.

This clone appeared a few times. The V call is TRBV6-4, the J call TRBJ1-1, with D possibly matching TRBD1 (5 bases). The CDR3 has 17 amino acids. V was trimmed by 0 bases and J by 0 bases, leaving 14 bases between them. Germline CDR1 and CDR2: MRHNA and SNTAGT. The CDR3: CASSDSKGAGMNTEAFF. In DNA form, the CDR3 reads TGTGCCAGCAGTGACTCGAAAGGGGCAGGCATGAACACTGAAGCTTTCTTT.

The chain combines TRBV18 with TRBJ2-4; 10 nucleotides align to TRBD1. From germline, CDR1 is KGHSH and CDR2 LQKENI. The CDR3 covers 17 residues. After removal of 3 bases from V and 7 bases from J, the junction contained 12 bases not matched to a gene. CDR3 DNA: TGTGCCAGCTCACCCATCCGTACCGGGACAGGGGACAACATTCAGTACTTC. Translated: CASSPIRTGTGDNIQYF.

V is TRBV5-4 and J is TRBJ2-1; TRBD2 might be the D (6 bases). CDR1 SGHNT and CDR2 YYREEE come from the germline V gene (reference sequence). The CDR3 covers 13 residues. Trimming cost V 4 bases and J 10 bases, with 15 bases left between them. For the CDR3, the DNA is TGTGCCAGCAGCCCTAACCCGGCGGGAGAGCAGTTCTTC. Its translation: CASSPNPAGEQFF.

V usage is TRBV5-1 and J usage is TRBJ1-5, with D unclear. This CDR3 is built from 15 residues. Trimming took off 2 bases at V and 4 bases at J, with 13 bases between the two ends. The germline V gene has CDR1 SGHRS and CDR2 YFSETQ. CDR3 sequence: CASSFSGEGNQPQHF. DNA for the CDR3: TGCGCCAGCAGCTTTTCCGGGGAAGGGAATCAGCCCCAGCATTTT.

The gene calls are TRBV6-4 and TRBJ1-6; no firm D call. The V and J ends lost 6 bases and 5 bases respectively, with 17 bases between them. The CDR3 is 16 residues long. CDR1 and CDR2 (germline): MRHNA, SNTAGT. CDR3 region: CASRETVVANNSPLHF. The CDR3 DNA follows: TGTGCCAGCAGGGAAACAGTAGTAGCGAATAATTCACCCCTCCACTTT.

The chain has TRBV10-3 and TRBJ2-1, with 11 positions matching TRBD2. Germline V gives CDR1 ENHRY, CDR2 SYGVKD. This CDR3 spans 16 amino acids. V dropped 4 bases and J dropped 5; count of bases not matched to a gene: 7. The CDR3 nucleotides read TGTGCCATCAGTGCCCCGACTAGCGGGGCCGACAATGAGCAGTTCTTC. Translated: CAISAPTSGADNEQFF.

The V gene is TRBV4-1, the J gene TRBJ2-4, with a tentative D call TRBD1 (6 bases). Germline V gene data show CDR1 as MGHRA and CDR2 as YSYEKL. This CDR3 is 16 amino acids long. Trimming shortened V by 1 base and J by 6 bases, and 16 bases separated the two germline ends. CDR3 nucleotides: TGCGCCAGCAGCCAAGGTACAGGGACCTTAGGAAACATTCAGTACTTC. This codes for CASSQGTGTLGNIQYF.